The 8 T cell receptor beta chains below were found in one sample sequenced in a study of tumor-infiltrating lymphocytes in primary liver carcinoma. Out of unsorted whole blood came the blood RNA, and germline DNA was extracted as well. Priming with a constant-region primer yielded TCR beta cDNA from approximately 500 ng total RNA. Three nested multiplex PCR rounds, a slightly modified ARM-PCR method, built the TCR beta libraries. The first two PCR rounds used TRBV1-TRBV30 forward primers with a C-beta reverse primer, approximately 11 cycles each. TCRdb re-called the multiplex PCR reads with MiXCR, one entry per CDR3 protein. This sample has about 180,000 distinct CDR3 sequences, with less than 65% found just once. Material: peripheral blood. These receptors originate from a man aged 35 to 55 with primary liver carcinoma and hepatitis B virus infection.

About this clonotype: A clone one base away is much larger, so this may be a read error. CDR3 region: CASSLARLGGPNEQYF. The CDR3 DNA is TGTGCCAGCAGCTTAGCCCGGTTGGGAGGGCCGAACGAGCAGTACTTC. The genes are TRBV7-8 and TRBJ2-7, with TRBD2 matching over 7 bases. The CDR3 consists of 16 residues. Losses at the gene ends were 0 bases for V and 5 bases for J; bases not matched to a gene: 10. The germline V gene encodes CDR1 SGHVS and CDR2 FQNEAQ.

This clonotype was seen at least ten times. The gene calls are TRBV29-1 and TRBJ2-7, with a weak D call TRBD1 (6 bases). The CDR3 extends over 12 amino acids. V shed 3 bases and J shed 2 bases, with 8 bases lying between them. The germline CDR1 and CDR2 sequences are SQVTM and ANQGSEA. The CDR3 DNA follows: TGCAGCGTTGAGAGGGGGACCTACGAGCAGTACTTC. Translation gives CSVERGTYEQYF.

The table lists this clonotype with a few counts. This chain connects TRBV6-1 to TRBJ2-2; TRBD2 matches 8 bases. Germline lookup yields CDR1 MNHNS and CDR2 SASEGT. With 2 bases clipped from V and 1 base from J, the junction kept 9 bases outside the gene matches. The CDR3 contains 18 residues. CDR3 in amino acids: CASSEQIGTRLNTGELFF. CDR3 bases: TGTGCCAGCAGTGAACAGATTGGGACTAGGTTGAACACCGGGGAGCTGTTTTTT.

As concerns this clonotype: A much larger clone is a single base away; this may be a read error. The chain is built from TRBV11-2 and TRBJ2-2; D is uncertain. The germline V gene has CDR1 SGHAT and CDR2 FQNNGV. This CDR3 spans 14 amino acids. The CDR3 region is CASSFVVSTEELFF. The CDR3 DNA sequence: TGTGCCAGCAGCTTTGTGGTCTCCACCGAGGAGCTGTTTTTT.

The chain joins TRBV28 to TRBJ2-3; 8 nucleotides align to TRBD2. The V gene's germline CDR1 is MDHEN and CDR2 SYDVKM. V dropped 4 bases and J dropped 6; count of bases not matched to a gene: 6. CDR3 size: 14 residues. CDR3 DNA: TGTGCCAGCAGTTCAGCGGGAGTCACCGATACGCAGTATTTT. Protein product: CASSSAGVTDTQYF.

On this clonotype: This clone may be a read error of a much larger clone one base away. This sequence joins TRBV11-2 and TRBJ2-7, with TRBD1 as a possible D gene (5 bases). The germline CDR1 and CDR2 sequences are SGHAT and FQNNGV. The CDR3 consists of 12 residues. This chain's CDR3 is CASSLVQDEQCF. The CDR3, as DNA: TGTGCCAGCAGCTTAGTACAGGACGAGCAGTGCTTC. Complete variable domain (other parts from reference TRBV11-2 and TRBJ2-7): EAGVAQSPRYKIIEKRQSVAFWCNPISGHATLYWYQQILGQGPKLLIQFQNNGVVDDSQLPKDRFSAERLKGVDSTLKIQPAKLEDSAVYLCASSLVQDEQCFGPGTRLTVT.

With regard to this clonotype: One junction end does not reproduce the germline sequence, and a read error may be involved. The chain couples TRBV12-3 or TRBV12-4 to TRBJ2-1; 11 bases match TRBD2. The CDR3 has 15 amino acids. This CDR3 is CDSILSGRGNNEQFF. For the CDR3, the DNA is TGTGACAGCATTCTTAGCGGGAGGGGGAACAATGAGCAGTTCTTC.

J is TRBJ2-5 and V is TRBV6-1; D might be TRBD2 (5 bases). The V gene lost 4 bases and the J gene lost 5 bases, with 11 bases spanning the gap. Germline loops: CDR1 MNHNS, CDR2 SASEGT. This CDR3 contains 13 residues. The CDR3 here is CASSGGAGETQYF. In nucleotides, the CDR3 is TGTGCCAGCAGTGGGGGAGCCGGGGAGACCCAGTACTTC.